This T cell receptor (beta chain) was identified in a study of T-cell memory formation after mild COVID-19. Overall study context: Clustering of TCRs was largely donor specific.

General study points: Among contracting clones, CD4+ were mainly CM/EM and CD8+ enriched in EMRA.

Many counts were recorded for this clonotype. Its target is unknown. TCRdb recomputed calls from the 5' RACE reads with MiXCR, one row per CDR3 protein. The sample yields a few hundred thousand distinct CDR3 sequences, 20% to 25% seen once. The CDR3 extends over 13 amino acids. Germline-derived CDR1 and CDR2 are LGHNA and YSLEER. V was shortened by 1 base and J by 3 bases, with 7 bases between the two germline ends. V gene TRBV4-3 combines with J gene TRBJ2-7; D uncertain. The sample was PBMCs or a T cell subset sorted from them (not recorded which). The receptor comes from a man aged 18 to 30 who had mild COVID-19 (a few samples of this study predate the infection). Cell type and time point are not known. CDR3 sequence: CASSQGTGYEQYF. The CDR3 bases are TGCGCCAGCAGCCAAGGCACCGGCTACGAGCAGTACTTC.